This TCR beta chain was identified in a study of blood T cell repertoires in COVID-19. Turning to the study itself: From the United States, Italy and Spain came samples of acute and convalescent COVID-19. T cells, B-cell-depleted T cells, or PBMCs supplied cDNA or gDNA.

This CDR3 contains 14 residues. J gave up 6 bases and V 3 bases, and 5 bases lay outside the gene matches. Germline V gives CDR1 DFQATT, CDR2 SNEGSKA (reference sequence). Methods used by the authors: It was from reference gene primer amplification that nucleated cell counts were estimated. Only in-frame clones appear in the TCRdb table, and some are missing; sequencing was by immunoSEQ multiplex PCR. Clone size and the V and J calls come from that table; the DNA yielded D and trimming. Of about 97,000 clones in the sample, approximately 82% were seen once. The sequence came from a man between 65 and 85 years old with acute or convalescent COVID-19. The chain combines TRBV20-1 with TRBJ1-6, with 7 bases identical to TRBD1. The specimen sequenced was peripheral blood. CDR3 protein: CSASIYRGNSPLHF. In DNA form, the CDR3 reads TGCAGTGCTAGTATTTACAGGGGTAATTCACCCCTCCACTTT.